These T cell receptor beta chains were read from a single sample in a study of cytomegalovirus exposure and HLA in healthy donors. TCRdb's copy holds only in-frame clones and misses some; the assay was immunoSEQ multiplex PCR. The sample includes 100,000 to 150,000 clones, around 79% of them seen just once. Material for sequencing was PBMCs. These receptors originate from a middle-aged woman in good health and CMV-seronegative. The CDR3 runs from the conserved cysteine through the conserved F or W. The D gene is left open where the match is weak. Size is stated for part of the rows, as once, few or many counts, or as a class when the clone is expanded.

>TRBD1|-|TRBV23-1|TRBJ2-7
TGCGCCAGCAGTCGCCAGGGGGTACCCTACGAGCAGTACTTC
CASSRQGVPYEQYF
>TRBD1|-|TRBV29-1|TRBJ2-7
TGCAGCGTTGAAGATAGGGGGACAGGGTTCGAGCAGTACTTC
CSVEDRGTGFEQYF
>-|-|TRBV19|TRBJ1-2
TGTGCCAGTAGTCCCCGTGGGCCTCCTAACTATGGCTACACCTTC
CASSPRGPPNYGYTF
>-|-|TRBV4-3|TRBJ2-3
TGCGCCAGCAGCCAAGATCAGGGGACAGATACGCAGTATTTT
CASSQDQGTDTQYF
>-|few|TRBV21-1|TRBJ2-1
TGTGCCAGCAGCACGCAAAAACGCCGGGACTCCAACTCTAGCTCCTACAATGAGCAGTTCTTC
CASSTQKRRDSNSSSYNEQFF
>-|-|TRBV20-1|TRBJ2-5
TGCAGTGCGAGCCTGGGGGCCTCGCAGTACTTC
CSASLGASQYF
>-|-|TRBV15|TRBJ2-3
TGTGCCACCAGCACAAGCGGCACAGATACGCAGTATTTT
CATSTSGTDTQYF
>TRBD2|-|TRBV2|TRBJ2-3
TGTGCCAGCAGTGAGTACTTAGCGGGGGGCCATCTACAACGGGCAGATACGCAGTATTTT
CASSEYLAGGHLQRADTQYF
>-|-|TRBV6-1|TRBJ2-1
TGTGCCAGCAGATTAGCGGATTACAATGAGCAGTTCTTC
CASRLADYNEQFF
>-|-|TRBV27|TRBJ2-5
TGTGCCAGCAGTGCGGGGACCCAGTACTTC
CASSAGTQYF
>-|-|TRBV5-1|TRBJ2-1
TGCGCCAGCACCCCGCGAACAGCAGCCTCCTACAATGAGCAGTTCTTC
CASTPRTAASYNEQFF
>-|-|TRBV5-5|TRBJ2-3
TGTGCCAGCGGGGTACGGCCGGGAGGCACAGATACGCAGTATTTT
CASGVRPGGTDTQYF
>-|once|TRBV6-1|TRBJ2-2
TGTGCCATTAGGGGGGGGCTCTACACCGGGGAGCTGTCTTTT
CAIRGGLYTGELSF
>-|once|TRBV21-1|TRBJ2-7
TGTGCCAGCAGCAAGGTATTCGGGCAGTACTTC
CASSKVFGQYF
>-|-|TRBV7-9|TRBJ1-1
TGTGCCAGCAGTCGAGGACAGCAGAACACTGAAGCTTTCTTT
CASSRGQQNTEAFF
>-|-|TRBV27|TRBJ1-1
TGTGCCAGCAGTTTATTCCAGGGTTACACTGAAGCTTTCTTT
CASSLFQGYTEAFF
>-|-|TRBV18|TRBJ1-1
TGTGCCAGCTCGCGCTCGGGGGATACTGAAGCTTTCTTT
CASSRSGDTEAFF